Listed below are T cell receptor beta chains from one sample, sequenced in a study of cytomegalovirus exposure and HLA in healthy donors. The repertoire was sequenced with immunoSEQ multiplex PCR; TCRdb's copy has only in-frame clones and lacks some. Of around 200,000 clones listed, around 85% are singletons. The source material was PBMCs. The receptors were gathered from a man between 50 and 59 years old in good health and CMV-seronegative. CDR3s include the opening cysteine and the closing phenylalanine or tryptophan. Clone sizes are given selectively: once, few, many, or a class where the clone is expanded.

V gene | clone size | CDR3 protein
TRBV7-2 | - | CASSLEVAGGHGYTF
TRBV19 | - | CASRRTGGHEQYF
TRBV19 | - | CATAGRVNTEAFF
TRBV29-1 | - | CSVSGYEQYF
TRBV10-3 | - | CATGEGVDEQYF
TRBV5-6 | few | CASSFRSGELFF
TRBV6-6 | - | CASRGTGEKHGYTF
TRBV28 | few | CASISVRDRGYEQYF
TRBV27 | - | CASSRRGGTDTQYF
TRBV11-2 | - | CASSLERPSASGGARETQYF
TRBV7-9 | - | CASRRHGTGVSYEQYF
TRBV9 | - | CASSLAGSYNEQFF
TRBV18 | - | CASSTGPGLVTDTQYF
TRBV2 | - | CASLREGGNQPQHF
TRBV9 | - | CASSAHPGTSGGFEQFF
TRBV7-8 | - | CASSRTGNSGGYTF
TRBV7-2 | - | CASSYGGEQYF
TRBV6-4 | - | CASSDTRSGGYTF
TRBV10-1 | - | CASSDFTQGEAFF
TRBV30 | - | CVDRGLRRNTIYF
TRBV6-1 | - | CASSEPSSEQFF
TRBV7-8 | few | CASSLAGGGNTIYF
TRBV29-1 | - | CSVDRISGRYQNTEAFF
TRBV5-1 | few | CASSRTIDSLMNTEAFF
TRBV5-1 | - | CASSVSQETQYF
TRBV27 | - | CASSSGTGYSNQPQHF
TRBV7-9 | few | CASSLVQGVSNQPQHF
TRBV7-2 | - | CASSRTGGYEQYF
TRBV10-3 | few | CAISEGLRNTIYF
TRBV14 | - | CASSPYSTGELFF
TRBV19 | - | CASSMSSTEQYF
TRBV28 | - | CASSSGQGASQETQYF
TRBV11-2 | - | CASSLPGQSNTIYF
TRBV7-9 | - | CASSRAGTGAYEQYF
TRBV7-9 | - | CASSRPQGANTGELFF
TRBV6-6 | - | CASIDGTSDGDTQYF
TRBV27 | few | CASSLWGANTGELFF
TRBV6-1 | - | CASRGQGVALHF
TRBV7-8 | - | CASSPLRAETQYF
TRBV7-2 | - | CASSSSSYEQYF
TRBV28 | - | CASSLPTGSGEKLFF
TRBV7-9 | - | CASSGGSNQPQHF
TRBV7-2 | - | CASRIGLAWTGELFF
TRBV5-1 | - | CASSLGLTGIYEQYF
TRBV11-3 | - | CASSLRGLSYEQYF
TRBV20-1 | - | CSALGGPEAFF
TRBV14 | - | CASSQVQVSTDTQYF
TRBV18 | - | CASSPDGLAGYEQYF
TRBV5-1 | - | CASSFVGAESGYTF
TRBV11-2 | - | CASSSLTGAGTEAFF
TRBV7-6 | once | CASSRMPRGSGTDTQYF
TRBV10-1 | - | CASSAGINEKLFF
TRBV11-2 | - | CASSSSGTRDRDTQYF